These T cell receptor beta chains were read from a single sample in a study of T cells in Graves' hyperthyroidism and ophthalmopathy. TCRdb re-analysed the multiplex PCR reads in MiXCR, keeping a single row per CDR3 protein. The sample has roughly 500,000 distinct CDR3 sequences, roughly 14% seen once; the top ten hold 5% to 7%. Sequencing was done on a sample of blood. These receptors came from a woman aged 25 to 45 with Graves' hyperthyroidism that later progressed to Graves' ophthalmopathy. The CDR3 runs from the conserved cysteine through the conserved F or W. D genes are given only for firm matches. Size is omitted from some rows. Given values are once, few, many or a class for expanded clones.

TRBV29-1	NA	few	TRBJ1-2	CSVEDRAGADGYTF	TGCAGCGTTGAAGATCGCGCGGGGGCAGATGGCTACACCTTC
TRBV3-1	NA	many	TRBJ2-1	CASSQRSGKQFF	TGTGCCAGCAGCCAAAGGTCTGGGAAGCAGTTCTTC
TRBV20-1	NA	few	TRBJ1-4	CSASWGTDEKLFF	TGCAGTGCTAGTTGGGGGACCGATGAAAAACTGTTTTTT
TRBV30	NA	NA	TRBJ2-5	CAWSVEGTQYF	TGTGCCTGGAGTGTGGAAGGGACCCAGTACTTC
TRBV19	NA	few	TRBJ2-5	CASSHHRGGGLGTQYF	TGTGCCAGTAGTCATCATCGAGGGGGGGGCCTAGGAACCCAGTACTTC
TRBV11-3	NA	many	TRBJ2-2	CASSPEGPSNTGELFF	TGTGCCAGCAGCCCCGAGGGGCCTTCGAACACCGGGGAGCTGTTTTTT
TRBV18	NA	NA	TRBJ1-4	CASSPLEATNEKLFF	TGTGCCAGCTCACCACTGGAGGCAACTAATGAAAAACTGTTTTTT
TRBV28	NA	many	TRBJ2-7	CASSSPGTGSYEQYF	TGTGCCAGCAGTTCCCCCGGGACGGGGTCCTACGAGCAGTACTTC
TRBV5-1	NA	many	TRBJ1-2	CASSLARDTYGYTF	TGCGCCAGCAGCTTGGCCCGGGACACCTATGGCTACACCTTC
TRBV11-1	NA	few	TRBJ2-2	CASSPRTSLNTGELFF	TGTGCCAGCAGCCCCCGGACCTCCCTTAACACCGGGGAGCTGTTTTTT
TRBV12-3/TRBV12-4	NA	many	TRBJ1-1	CASSGGTPHTEAFF	TGTGCCAGCAGTGGCGGGACGCCCCACACTGAAGCTTTCTTT
TRBV18	NA	NA	TRBJ2-6	CASSPQPPGSGANVLTF	TGTGCCAGCTCACCACAGCCTCCAGGGTCCGGGGCCAACGTCCTGACTTTC
TRBV6-1	NA	many	TRBJ2-7	CASNADSYEQYF	TGTGCCAGCAATGCGGATTCCTACGAGCAGTACTTC
TRBV12-3/TRBV12-4	NA	many	TRBJ2-7	CASSLPIGEQYF	TGTGCCAGCAGTCTGCCAATCGGTGAGCAGTACTTC
TRBV9	TRBD2	few	TRBJ2-7	CASSTGTDDLAGLTYEQYF	TGTGCCAGCAGCACCGGGACGGATGATTTAGCGGGTCTCACCTACGAGCAGTACTTC
TRBV7-9	NA	NA	TRBJ2-1	CASSSIEVINSYNEQFF	TGTGCCAGCAGCTCTATTGAAGTCATCAACTCCTACAATGAGCAGTTCTTC
TRBV11-3	NA	many	TRBJ1-2	CASSSGTPLRANYGYTF	TGTGCCAGCAGCTCCGGGACACCCTTAAGAGCTAACTATGGCTACACCTTC
TRBV19	TRBD1	many	TRBJ2-2	CASSISVGQGQTGELFF	TGTGCCAGTAGTATTTCCGTGGGACAGGGGCAAACCGGGGAGCTGTTTTTT
TRBV9	TRBD1	NA	TRBJ1-1	CASSVSGGNTEAFF	TGTGCCAGCAGCGTTTCAGGGGGGAACACTGAAGCTTTCTTT
TRBV19	NA	few	TRBJ1-1	CASSIWTNTEAFF	TGTGCCAGTAGTATATGGACGAACACTGAAGCTTTCTTT